The source of this T cell receptor (beta chain) is a study of blood T cell repertoires in COVID-19. The V and J ends lost 3 bases and 0 bases respectively, with 20 bases between them. CDR1 and CDR2 (germline): SEHNR, FQNEAQ (reference sequence). This CDR3 has 18 amino acids. Using immunoSEQ multiplex PCR, the repertoire was profiled, and TCRdb retains in-frame clones only, with some absent. The table has around 40,000 clones, around 90% seen once. This receptor was obtained from a man aged 60 to 75 with COVID-19, enrolled during active disease. Sequenced sample: peripheral blood. The V and J genes are TRBV7-9 and TRBJ1-2, with D possibly being TRBD1 (5 bases). The CDR3 here is CASSLAGNWDQANYGYTF. For the CDR3, the DNA is TGTGCCAGCAGCTTGGCGGGGAATTGGGACCAGGCTAACTATGGCTACACCTTC.